The clone carrying this TCR beta chain was recorded at least ten times. The record originates from a study of Graves' ophthalmopathy and Graves' hyperthyroidism. The TCR beta CDR3 regions underwent amplification from RNA transcripts. The workflow started with a first-round RT-PCR run with HTBI primers and then moved on to a second-round multiplex PCR. Using its own MiXCR run on the multiplex PCR reads, TCRdb lists one record per CDR3 protein. The profile covers hundreds of thousands of distinct CDR3 sequences, with 22% appearing a single time and more than 5.5% taken by the ten largest. PBMCs originated in roughly 10 ml of fresh peripheral blood. V lost 5 bases and J lost 6, with 17 bases in between. The CDR3 spans 14 residues.

The sequencing sample was made of peripheral blood. The rearrangement joins TRBV12-3 or TRBV12-4 to TRBJ2-7; no firm D call. This TCR derives from a woman aged 18 to 35 with stable Graves' hyperthyroidism. Some clones in this sample may be carry-over from other donors' samples. CDR3 loop: CASSPMGRLLEQYF. In DNA form, the CDR3 reads TGTGCCAGCAGTCCGATGGGTCGCCTCCTCGAGCAGTACTTC.